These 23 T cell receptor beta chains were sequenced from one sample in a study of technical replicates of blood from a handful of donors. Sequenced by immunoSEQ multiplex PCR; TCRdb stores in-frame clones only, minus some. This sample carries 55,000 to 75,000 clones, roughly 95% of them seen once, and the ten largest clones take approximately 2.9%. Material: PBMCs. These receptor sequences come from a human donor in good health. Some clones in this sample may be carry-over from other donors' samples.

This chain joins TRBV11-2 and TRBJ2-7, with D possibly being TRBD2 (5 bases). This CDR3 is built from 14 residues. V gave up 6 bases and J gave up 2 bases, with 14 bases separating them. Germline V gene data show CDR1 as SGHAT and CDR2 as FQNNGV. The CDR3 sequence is CASSHWTSAYEQYF. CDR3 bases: TGTGCCAGCAGTCACTGGACTTCCGCCTACGAGCAGTACTTC.

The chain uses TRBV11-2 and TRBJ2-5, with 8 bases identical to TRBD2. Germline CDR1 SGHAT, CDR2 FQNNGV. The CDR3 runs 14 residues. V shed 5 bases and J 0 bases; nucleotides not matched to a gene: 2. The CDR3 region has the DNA TGTGCCAGCAGCCCGGGACTAGACCAAGAGACCCAGTACTTC. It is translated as CASSPGLDQETQYF.

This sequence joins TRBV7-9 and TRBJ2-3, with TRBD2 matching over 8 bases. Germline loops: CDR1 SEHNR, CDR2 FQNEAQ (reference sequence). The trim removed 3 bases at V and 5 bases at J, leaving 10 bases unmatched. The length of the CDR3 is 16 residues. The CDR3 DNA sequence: TGTGCCAGCAGCTTCATCCGGGGGGGGAATAGAGATACGCAGTATTTT. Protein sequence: CASSFIRGGNRDTQYF.

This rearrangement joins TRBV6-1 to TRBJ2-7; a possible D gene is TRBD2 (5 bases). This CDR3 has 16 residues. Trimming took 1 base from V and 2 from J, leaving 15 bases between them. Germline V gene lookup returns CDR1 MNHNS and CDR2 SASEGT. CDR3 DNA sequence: TGTGCCAGCAGTGAAGTTGTGGGAGAAAAAACCTACGAGCAGTACTTC. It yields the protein CASSEVVGEKTYEQYF.

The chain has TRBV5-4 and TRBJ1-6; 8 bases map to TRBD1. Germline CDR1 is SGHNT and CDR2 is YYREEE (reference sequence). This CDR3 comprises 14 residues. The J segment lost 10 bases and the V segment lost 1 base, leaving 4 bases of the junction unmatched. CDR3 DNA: TGTGCCAGCAGCTTGACAGGGGGTGGGTCACCCCTCCACTTT. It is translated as CASSLTGGGSPLHF.

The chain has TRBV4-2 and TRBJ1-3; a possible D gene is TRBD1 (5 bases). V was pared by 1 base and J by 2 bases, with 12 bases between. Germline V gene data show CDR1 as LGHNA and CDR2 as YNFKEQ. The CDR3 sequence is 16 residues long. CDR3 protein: CASSQVTGAAGNTIYF. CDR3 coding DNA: TGTGCCAGCAGCCAAGTCACAGGTGCCGCTGGAAACACCATATATTTT.

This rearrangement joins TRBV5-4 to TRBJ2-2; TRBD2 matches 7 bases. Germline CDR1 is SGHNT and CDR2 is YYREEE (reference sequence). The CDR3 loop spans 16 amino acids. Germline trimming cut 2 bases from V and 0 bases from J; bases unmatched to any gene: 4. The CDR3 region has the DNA TGTGCCAGCAGCTTACCAGGACTAGCGAACACCGGGGAGCTGTTTTTT. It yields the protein CASSLPGLANTGELFF.

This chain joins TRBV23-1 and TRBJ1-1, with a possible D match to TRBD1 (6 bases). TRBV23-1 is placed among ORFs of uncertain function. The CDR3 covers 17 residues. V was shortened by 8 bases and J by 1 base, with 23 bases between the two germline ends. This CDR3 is CASGSSTGIRENTEAFF. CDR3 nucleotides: TGCGCCAGCGGGTCTTCTACAGGGATTAGGGAGAACACTGAAGCTTTCTTT.

CDR3 nucleotide sequence: TGTGCCAGCAGCTTTGGGACTCTACCCGAAAAACTGTTTTTT. It encodes CASSFGTLPEKLFF. V and J are TRBV5-6 and TRBJ1-4; possible D gene TRBD1, 5 bases. CDR3 length: 14 residues. V lost 2 bases and J lost 8, with 13 bases in between. CDR1 is SGHDT and CDR2 is YYEEEE in the germline V gene.

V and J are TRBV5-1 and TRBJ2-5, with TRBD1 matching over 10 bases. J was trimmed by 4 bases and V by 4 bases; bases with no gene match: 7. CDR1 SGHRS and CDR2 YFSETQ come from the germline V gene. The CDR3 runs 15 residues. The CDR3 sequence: CASSTGQGDIETQYF. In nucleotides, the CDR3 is TGCGCCAGCAGCACCGGACAGGGGGACATAGAGACCCAGTACTTC.

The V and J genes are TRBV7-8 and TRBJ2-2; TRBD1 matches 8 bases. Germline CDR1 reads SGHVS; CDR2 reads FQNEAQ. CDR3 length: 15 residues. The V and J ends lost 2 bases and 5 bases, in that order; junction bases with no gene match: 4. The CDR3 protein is CASSLWGQVTGELFF. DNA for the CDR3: TGTGCCAGCAGCTTATGGGGACAGGTTACCGGGGAGCTGTTTTTT.

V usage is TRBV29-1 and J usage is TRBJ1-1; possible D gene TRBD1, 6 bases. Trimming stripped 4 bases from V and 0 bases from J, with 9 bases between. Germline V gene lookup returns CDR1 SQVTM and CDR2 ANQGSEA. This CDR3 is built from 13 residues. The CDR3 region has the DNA TGCAGCGTTGCGGACAGCGTGAACACTGAAGCTTTCTTT. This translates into CSVADSVNTEAFF.

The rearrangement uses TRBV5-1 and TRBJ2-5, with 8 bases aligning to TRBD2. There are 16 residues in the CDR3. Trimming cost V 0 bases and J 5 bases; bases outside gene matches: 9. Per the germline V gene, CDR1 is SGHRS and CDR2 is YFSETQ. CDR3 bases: TGCGCCAGCAGCTTGGCCTCTCCGGGAGGGCTGGAGACCCAGTACTTC. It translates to CASSLASPGGLETQYF.

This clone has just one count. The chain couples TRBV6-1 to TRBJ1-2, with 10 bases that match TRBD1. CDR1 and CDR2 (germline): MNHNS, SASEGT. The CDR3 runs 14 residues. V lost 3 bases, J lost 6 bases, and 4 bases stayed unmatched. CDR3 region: CASSDLGTGDGYTF. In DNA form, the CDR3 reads TGTGCCAGCAGTGACCTGGGGACAGGGGATGGCTACACCTTC.

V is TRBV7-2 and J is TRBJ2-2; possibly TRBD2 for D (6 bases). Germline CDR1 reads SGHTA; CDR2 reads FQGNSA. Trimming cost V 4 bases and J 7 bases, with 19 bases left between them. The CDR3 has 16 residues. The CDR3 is CASSSTARGVGGELFF. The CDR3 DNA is TGTGCCAGCAGCTCTACGGCGCGGGGAGTCGGCGGGGAGCTGTTTTTT. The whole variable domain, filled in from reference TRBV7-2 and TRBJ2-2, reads GAGVSQSPSNKVTEKGKDVELRCDPISGHTALYWYRQSLGQGLEFLIYFQGNSAPDKSGLPSDRFSAERTGGSVSTLTIQRTQQEDSAVYLCASSSTARGVGGELFFGEGSRLTVL.

The DNA of the CDR3 is TGTGCCAGCAGCTCCAGACTCCGGGTTGCCAAAAACATTCAGTACTTC. This gives the protein CASSSRLRVAKNIQYF. The V gene is TRBV5-8, the J gene TRBJ2-4; the D is unclear. The CDR3 has 16 residues. Trimming shortened V by 3 bases and J by 1 base, and 14 bases separated the two germline ends. Germline CDR1 reads SGHTS; CDR2 reads YDEGEE.

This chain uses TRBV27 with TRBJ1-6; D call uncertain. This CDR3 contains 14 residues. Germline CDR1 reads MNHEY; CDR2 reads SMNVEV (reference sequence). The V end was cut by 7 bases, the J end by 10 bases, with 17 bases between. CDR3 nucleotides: TGTGCCAGCACCCTCGCCGCGGCCAGCTCACCCCTCCACTTT. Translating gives CASTLAAASSPLHF.

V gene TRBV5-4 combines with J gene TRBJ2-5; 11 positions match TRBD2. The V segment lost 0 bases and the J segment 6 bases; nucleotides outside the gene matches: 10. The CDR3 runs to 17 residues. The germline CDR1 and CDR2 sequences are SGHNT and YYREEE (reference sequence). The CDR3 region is CASSLGVSGGAGKTQYF. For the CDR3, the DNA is TGTGCCAGCAGCTTGGGTGTTAGCGGGGGGGCGGGAAAGACCCAGTACTTC.

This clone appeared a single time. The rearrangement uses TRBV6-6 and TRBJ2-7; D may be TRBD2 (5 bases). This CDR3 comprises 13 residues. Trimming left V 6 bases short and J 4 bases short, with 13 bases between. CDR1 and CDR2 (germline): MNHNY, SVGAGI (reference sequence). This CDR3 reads CASREALKYEQYF. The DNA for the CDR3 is TGTGCCAGCAGGGAGGCCCTGAAATACGAGCAGTACTTC.

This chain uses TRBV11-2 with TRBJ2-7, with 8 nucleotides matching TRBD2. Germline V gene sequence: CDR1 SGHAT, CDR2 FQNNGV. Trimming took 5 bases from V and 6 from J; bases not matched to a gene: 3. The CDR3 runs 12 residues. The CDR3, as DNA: TGTGCCAGCAGCGGCCGGGGGGGCGAGCAGTACTTC. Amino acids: CASSGRGGEQYF.

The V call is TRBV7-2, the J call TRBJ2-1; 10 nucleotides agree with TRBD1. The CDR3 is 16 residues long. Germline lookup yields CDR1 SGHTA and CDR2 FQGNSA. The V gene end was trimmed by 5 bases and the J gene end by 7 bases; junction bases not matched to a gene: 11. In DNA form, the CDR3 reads TGTGCCAGCAGCCGGACCGGGACAGGGGTATGGAATGAGCAGTTCTTC. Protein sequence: CASSRTGTGVWNEQFF.

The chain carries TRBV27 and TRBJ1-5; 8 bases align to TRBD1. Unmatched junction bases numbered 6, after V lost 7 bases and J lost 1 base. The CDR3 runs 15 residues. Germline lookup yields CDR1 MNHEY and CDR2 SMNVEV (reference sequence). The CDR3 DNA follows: TGTGCCAGCAAGTGGCAGGGGGCGAGCAATCAGCCCCAGCATTTT. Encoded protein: CASKWQGASNQPQHF.

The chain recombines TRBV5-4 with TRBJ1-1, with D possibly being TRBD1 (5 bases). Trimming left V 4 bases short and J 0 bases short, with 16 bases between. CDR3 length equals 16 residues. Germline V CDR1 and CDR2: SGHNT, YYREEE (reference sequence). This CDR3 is CASSTSRQFMNTEAFF. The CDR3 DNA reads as TGTGCCAGCAGCACCTCACGACAGTTTATGAACACTGAAGCTTTCTTT.